This entry concerns a single T cell receptor beta chain. This sample was taken from a study of T cell repertoires in cytomegalovirus infection. This CDR3 contains 14 residues. Trimming removed 3 bases from V and 10 bases from J, with 16 bases in between. CDR1 SGHTA and CDR2 FQGNSA come from the germline V gene. In TCRdb, the reads were re-called with MiXCR into one record per CDR3 protein. The sample lists 510,000 or so distinct CDR3 sequences, about 25% occurring once. V is TRBV7-2 and J is TRBJ2-1; D gene unclear. The sequencing sample was made of PBMCs. The TCR sequence derives from a human donor in good health (CMV status not recorded). Some clones in this sample may be carry-over from other donors' samples. CDR3 coding DNA: TGTGCCAGCAGCTTGGCTAGGCGCTACCAAGAGCAGTTCTTC. Its protein product is CASSLARRYQEQFF. Complete variable domain (other parts from reference TRBV7-2 and TRBJ2-1): GAGVSQSPSNKVTEKGKDVELRCDPISGHTALYWYRQSLGQGLEFLIYFQGNSAPDKSGLPSDRFSAERTGGSVSTLTIQRTQQEDSAVYLCASSLARRYQEQFFGPGTRLTVL.